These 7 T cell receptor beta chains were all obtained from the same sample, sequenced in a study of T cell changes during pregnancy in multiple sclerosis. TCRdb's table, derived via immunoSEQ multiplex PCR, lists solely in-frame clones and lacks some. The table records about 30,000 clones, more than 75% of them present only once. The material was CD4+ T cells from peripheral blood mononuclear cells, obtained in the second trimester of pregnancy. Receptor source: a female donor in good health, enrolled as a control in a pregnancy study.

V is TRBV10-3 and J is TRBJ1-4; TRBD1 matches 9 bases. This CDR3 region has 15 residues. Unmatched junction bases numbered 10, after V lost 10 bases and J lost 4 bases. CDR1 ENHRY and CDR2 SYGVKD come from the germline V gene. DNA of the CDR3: TGTGCCACCAGCCCGGGACAGGGCCTTAATGAAAAACTGTTTTTT. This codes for CATSPGQGLNEKLFF.

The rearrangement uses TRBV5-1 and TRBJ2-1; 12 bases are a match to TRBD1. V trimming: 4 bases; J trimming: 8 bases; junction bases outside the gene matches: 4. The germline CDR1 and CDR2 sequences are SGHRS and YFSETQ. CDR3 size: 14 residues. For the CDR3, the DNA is TGCGCCAGCAGCGACGGGACAGGGGGCTATGAGCAGTTCTTC. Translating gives CASSDGTGGYEQFF.

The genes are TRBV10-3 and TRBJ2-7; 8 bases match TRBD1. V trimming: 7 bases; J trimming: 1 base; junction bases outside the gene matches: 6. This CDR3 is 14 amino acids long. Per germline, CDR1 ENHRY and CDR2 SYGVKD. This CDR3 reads CAINGQGISYEQYF. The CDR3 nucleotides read TGTGCCATCAACGGACAGGGTATATCCTACGAGCAGTACTTC.

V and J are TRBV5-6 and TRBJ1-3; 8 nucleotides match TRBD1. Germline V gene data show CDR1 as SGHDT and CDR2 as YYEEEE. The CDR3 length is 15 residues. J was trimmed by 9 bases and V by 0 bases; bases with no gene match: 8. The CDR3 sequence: CASSLARGRVATIYF. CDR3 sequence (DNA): TGTGCCAGCAGCTTGGCCAGGGGGCGTGTCGCCACCATATATTTT.

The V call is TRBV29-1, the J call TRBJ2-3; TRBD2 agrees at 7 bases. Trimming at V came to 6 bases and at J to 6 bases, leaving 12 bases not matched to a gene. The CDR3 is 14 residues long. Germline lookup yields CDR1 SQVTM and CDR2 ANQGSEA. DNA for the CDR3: TGCAGCGTGGACCCGCGGGAGAGGGTGGATACGCAGTATTTT. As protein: CSVDPRERVDTQYF.

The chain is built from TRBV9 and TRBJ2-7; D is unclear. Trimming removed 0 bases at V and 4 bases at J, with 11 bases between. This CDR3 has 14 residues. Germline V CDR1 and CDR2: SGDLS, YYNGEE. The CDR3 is CASSVAPGGYEQYF. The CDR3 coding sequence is TGTGCCAGCAGCGTAGCTCCGGGTGGATACGAGCAGTACTTC.

CDR3 bases: TGTGCCAGCACCCTAGAGCGGGGGGTCCCCTACGAGCAGTACTTC. Translating gives CASTLERGVPYEQYF. The gene calls are TRBV6-1 and TRBJ2-7, with 9 nucleotides matching TRBD2. The CDR3 has 15 amino acids. Germline V gene data show CDR1 as MNHNS and CDR2 as SASEGT. V shed 7 bases, J shed 2 bases, and the junction held 9 bases outside the gene matches.